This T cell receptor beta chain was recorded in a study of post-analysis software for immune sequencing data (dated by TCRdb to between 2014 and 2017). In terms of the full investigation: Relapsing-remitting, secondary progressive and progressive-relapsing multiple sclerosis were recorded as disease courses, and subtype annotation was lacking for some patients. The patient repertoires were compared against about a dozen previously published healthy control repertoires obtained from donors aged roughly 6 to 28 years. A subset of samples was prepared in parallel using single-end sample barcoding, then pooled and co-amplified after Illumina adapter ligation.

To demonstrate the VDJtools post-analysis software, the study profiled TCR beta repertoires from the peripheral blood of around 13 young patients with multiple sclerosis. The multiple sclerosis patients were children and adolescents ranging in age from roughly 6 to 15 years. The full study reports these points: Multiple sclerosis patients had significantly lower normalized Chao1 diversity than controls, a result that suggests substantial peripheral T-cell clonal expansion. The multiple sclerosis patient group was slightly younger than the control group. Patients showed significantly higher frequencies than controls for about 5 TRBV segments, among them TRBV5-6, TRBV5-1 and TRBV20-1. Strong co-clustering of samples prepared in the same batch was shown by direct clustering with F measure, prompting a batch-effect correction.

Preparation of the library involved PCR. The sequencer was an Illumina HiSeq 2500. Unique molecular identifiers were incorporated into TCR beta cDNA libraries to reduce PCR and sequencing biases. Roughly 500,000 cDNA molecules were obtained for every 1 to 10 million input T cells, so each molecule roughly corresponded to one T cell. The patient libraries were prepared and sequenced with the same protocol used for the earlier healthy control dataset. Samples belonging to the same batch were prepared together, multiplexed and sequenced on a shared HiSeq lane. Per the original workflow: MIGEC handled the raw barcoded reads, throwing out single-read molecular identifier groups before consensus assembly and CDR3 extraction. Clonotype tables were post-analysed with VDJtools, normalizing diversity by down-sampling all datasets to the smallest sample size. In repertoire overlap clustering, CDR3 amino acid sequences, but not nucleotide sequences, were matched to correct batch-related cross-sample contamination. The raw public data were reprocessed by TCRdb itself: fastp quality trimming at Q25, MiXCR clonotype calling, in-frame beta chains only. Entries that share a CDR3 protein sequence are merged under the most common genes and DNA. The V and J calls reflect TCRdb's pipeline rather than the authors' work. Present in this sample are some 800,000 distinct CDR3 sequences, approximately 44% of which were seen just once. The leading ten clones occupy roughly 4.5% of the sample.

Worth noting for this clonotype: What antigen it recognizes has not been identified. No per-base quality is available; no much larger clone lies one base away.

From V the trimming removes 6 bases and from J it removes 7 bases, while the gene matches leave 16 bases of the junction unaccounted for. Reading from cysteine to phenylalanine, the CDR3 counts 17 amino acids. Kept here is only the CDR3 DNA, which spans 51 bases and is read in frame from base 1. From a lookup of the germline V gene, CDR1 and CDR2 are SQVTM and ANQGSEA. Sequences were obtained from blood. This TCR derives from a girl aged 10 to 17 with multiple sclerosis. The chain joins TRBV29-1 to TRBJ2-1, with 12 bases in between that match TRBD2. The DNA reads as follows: TGCAGCGTGCTCAGGTCGTCTAGCGGGAGGGCGAGTAATGAGCAGTTCTTC. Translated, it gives CSVLRSSSGRASNEQFF.